This entry describes one T cell receptor beta chain. Its antigen is unknown. With V trimmed by 3 bases and J by 0 bases, 10 bases remained unmatched. This CDR3 region has 18 residues. Germline CDR1 and CDR2: SGHTA and FQGTGA. Only in-frame clones appear in the TCRdb table, and some are missing; sequencing was by immunoSEQ multiplex PCR. The sample lists some 190,000 clones, approximately 88% occurring once. This specimen belongs to a study of Ad26.COV2.S vaccination and SARS-CoV-2 variants. Study outcomes and limitations: Individuals receiving vaccine had higher spike-specific TCR breadth than placebo recipients did.

The sequence was collected from a human donor who had recovered from COVID-19. Sequencing used peripheral blood, obtained after recovery from COVID-19. This chain joins TRBV7-3 and TRBJ2-3, with TRBD2 matching over 9 bases. The CDR3 sequence is CASSFFPATSGSTDTQYF. As DNA, the CDR3 is TGTGCCAGCAGCTTTTTCCCCGCAACTAGCGGGAGCACAGATACGCAGTATTTT.